The 5 T cell receptor beta chains below come from one sample, sequenced in a study of blood T cell repertoires in COVID-19. Some clones are missing from TCRdb's copy, which holds only in-frame ones; the method was immunoSEQ multiplex PCR. Of approximately 330,000 clones in the sample, 88% were seen once. The material sequenced was peripheral blood. The receptors were sampled from a woman aged 45 to 65 with active or convalescent COVID-19.

V and J are TRBV11-3 and TRBJ2-5; tentatively, D is TRBD2 (6 bases). Trimming stripped 3 bases from V and 0 bases from J, with 8 bases between. In germline, CDR1 is SGHNT, CDR2 YENEEA. The CDR3 length is 14 residues. CDR3 in DNA: TGTGCCAGCAGCTTCGGGGGTTACCAAGAGACCCAGTACTTC. Amino acid sequence: CASSFGGYQETQYF.

The chain recombines TRBV3-1 (or the pseudogene TRBV3-2) with TRBJ1-5, with 10 nucleotides matching TRBD1. Germline assignment: CDR1 LGHDT and CDR2 YNNKEL (reference sequence). Unmatched junction bases numbered 6, after V lost 4 bases and J lost 9 bases. The CDR3 has 14 amino acids. Here the CDR3 reads CASSRDRGRWPQHF. In nucleotides, the CDR3 is TGTGCCAGCAGCCGGGACAGGGGTCGGTGGCCCCAGCATTTT.

The chain employs TRBV2 and TRBJ2-3; D not certain. The CDR3 sequence is 16 residues long. Germline V lookup: CDR1 SNHLY, CDR2 FYNNEI. V lost 5 bases, J lost 7 bases, and 22 bases lay in between. CDR3 in DNA: TGTGCCAGCAGTCCCCTTCGGGTCGTAAAAACCCATACGCAGTATTTT. It specifies CASSPLRVVKTHTQYF.

The genes are TRBV6-5 and TRBJ1-6; D unclear. From germline, CDR1 is MNHEY and CDR2 SVGAGI. The CDR3 loop spans 14 amino acids. Trimming removed 7 bases at V and 3 bases at J, with 10 bases between. CDR3 amino acids: CASIASIYNSPLHF. The CDR3 coding sequence is TGTGCCAGCATAGCCAGTATCTATAATTCACCCCTCCACTTT.

This chain's CDR3 is CASSYSASGGNEQFF. CDR3 bases: TGTGCCAGCAGTTACTCGGCTAGCGGGGGTAATGAGCAGTTCTTC. The rearrangement links TRBV6-5 to TRBJ2-1; 10 bases fit TRBD2. This CDR3 is 15 amino acids long. The V and J ends lost 0 bases and 7 bases, in that order; junction bases with no gene match: 3. The germline CDR1 and CDR2 sequences are MNHEY and SVGAGI.